This TCR beta chain emerged from a study of blood T cell repertoires in COVID-19. The protocol was immunoSEQ multiplex PCR, while the TCRdb copy is restricted to in-frame clones and leaves out a portion. The sample consists of some 230,000 clones, around 82% of them appearing once. CDR1 is LGHNA, CDR2 YNFKEQ, per germline. The CDR3 extends over 17 amino acids. V lost 1 base to trimming and J lost 2 bases; unmatched junction nucleotides: 2. In its sample, this clone was seen once. Sequencing input: peripheral blood. The sequence derives from an older woman with acute or convalescent COVID-19. The genes are TRBV4-2 and TRBJ2-1, with 13 positions matching TRBD2. In DNA, the CDR3 is TGTGCCAGCAGCCAAGTCGGGACTAGCGGGGCCTACAATGAGCAGTTCTTC. It translates to CASSQVGTSGAYNEQFF.